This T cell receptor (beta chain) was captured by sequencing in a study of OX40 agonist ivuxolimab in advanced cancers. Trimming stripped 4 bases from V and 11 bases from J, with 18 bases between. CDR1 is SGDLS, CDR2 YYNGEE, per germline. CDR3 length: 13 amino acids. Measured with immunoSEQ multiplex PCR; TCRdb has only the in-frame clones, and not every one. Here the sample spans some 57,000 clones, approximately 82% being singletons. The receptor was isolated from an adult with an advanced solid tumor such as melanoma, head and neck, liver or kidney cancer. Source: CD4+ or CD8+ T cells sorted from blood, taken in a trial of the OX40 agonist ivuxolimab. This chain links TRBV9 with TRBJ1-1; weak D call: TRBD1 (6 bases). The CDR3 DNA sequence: TGTGCCAGCAGCAGACCACAGGGAAGGATGGCTTTCTTT. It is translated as CASSRPQGRMAFF.